The next 21 T cell receptor beta chains were all read from a single sample in a study of cytomegalovirus exposure and HLA in healthy donors (dated by TCRdb to about 2017). Receptors were amplified or captured by the immunoSEQ multiplex PCR assay. The clones in this table, taken by TCRdb from immuneACCESS, are in-frame only. Not every clone is retained; where verified, under half of the shortfall comes from an unresolved V gene, and the cause of the rest is unknown. This sample is represented by 200,000 to 300,000 clones; roughly 84% of them were singletons. Of the sample, around 12% falls within the top ten clones. The sample was PBMCs. The source of these receptors is a man aged 18 to 30 in good health and CMV-seropositive.

The chain employs TRBV28 and TRBJ2-7; D not resolved. The CDR3 has 14 amino acids. The germline V gene encodes CDR1 MDHEN and CDR2 SYDVKM. V lost 4 bases to trimming and J lost 1 base, with 11 bases between them. The CDR3 sequence: CASSYPHDSYEQYF. As DNA, the CDR3 is TGTGCCAGCAGTTACCCCCACGATTCCTACGAGCAGTACTTC.

The gene calls are TRBV27 and TRBJ2-7, with TRBD2 identical over 12 bases. With V trimmed by 4 bases and J by 3 bases, 7 bases remained unmatched. The CDR3 has 16 amino acids. Germline CDR1 and CDR2: MNHEY and SMNVEV (reference sequence). CDR3 sequence reads: CASSSRTSGVNYEQYF. The CDR3 DNA reads as TGTGCCAGCAGTTCAAGGACTAGCGGGGTAAACTACGAGCAGTACTTC.

J is TRBJ2-2 and V is TRBV7-7, with 7 bases fitting TRBD2. J gave up 4 bases and V 5 bases, and 7 bases lay outside the gene matches. Germline V gives CDR1 SSHAT, CDR2 FNYEAQ (reference sequence). The CDR3 runs to 15 residues. The CDR3 here is CASSPGGGGTGELFF. The CDR3, as DNA: TGTGCCAGCAGCCCGGGGGGTGGAGGCACCGGGGAGCTGTTTTTT.

This clone was detected only a few times. The chain links TRBV20-1 to TRBJ1-2; D is unclear. The CDR3 is 11 residues long. The germline CDR1 and CDR2 sequences are DFQATT and SNEGSKA (reference sequence). The ends were cut back, 3 bases at V and 6 bases at J, with 8 bases in the middle. Here the CDR3 reads CSARPRDGYTF. CDR3 in DNA: TGCAGTGCTAGGCCTAGGGATGGCTACACCTTC.

This chain uses TRBV7-2 with TRBJ1-2; the D gene is possibly TRBD1 (5 bases). The V end was cut by 6 bases, the J end by 7 bases, with 15 bases between. The CDR3 covers 13 residues. Germline V gives CDR1 SGHTA, CDR2 FQGNSA. CDR3 in DNA: TGTGCCAGCAGTCTGTCAGGGATCGCTGGCTACACCTTC. Translation: CASSLSGIAGYTF.

The sample holds one count of this clone. This chain links TRBV15 with TRBJ2-7, with 7 bases aligning to TRBD1. The germline gives CDR1 LNHNV, CDR2 YYDKDF (reference sequence). V was clipped by 0 bases and J by 8 bases; unmatched bases: 13. CDR3 length: 16 amino acids. The CDR3 DNA reads TGTGCCACCAGCAGAGATACTGGGACAGACGCTATGAAGCAGTACTTC. This sequence encodes CATSRDTGTDAMKQYF. Complete variable domain (other parts from reference TRBV15 and TRBJ2-7): DAMVIQNPRYQVTQFGKPVTLSCSQTLNHNVMYWYQQKSSQAPKLLFHYYDKDFNNEADTPDNFQSRRPNTSFCFLDIRSPGLGDTAMYLCATSRDTGTDAMKQYFGPGTRLTVT.

CDR3 protein: CASSLDRVGMETQYF. CDR3 DNA sequence: TGTGCCAGCAGCTTAGACAGGGTTGGTATGGAGACCCAGTACTTC. The rearrangement joins TRBV7-2 to TRBJ2-5; a possible D gene is TRBD1 (6 bases). Deletions cut 1 base from V and 5 bases from J, with 14 bases between. CDR1 and CDR2 (germline): SGHTA, FQGNSA. This CDR3 contains 15 residues.

This sequence joins TRBV28 and TRBJ1-5; D unclear. This CDR3 has 13 amino acids. V lost 8 bases, J lost 6 bases, and 14 bases lay in between. The V gene's germline CDR1 is MDHEN and CDR2 SYDVKM. CDR3 protein: CASLLGDGQPQHF. The DNA for the CDR3 is TGTGCCAGCCTTTTGGGAGACGGTCAGCCCCAGCATTTT.

This clone occurred a few times. The chain has TRBV29-1 and TRBJ2-3, with a tentative D call TRBD2 (6 bases). The germline CDR1 and CDR2 sequences are SQVTM and ANQGSEA. V lost 0 bases to trimming and J lost 4 bases, with 20 bases between them. This CDR3 spans 17 amino acids. CDR3 amino acids: CSVEDAPGSLASDTQYF. The CDR3 nucleotides read TGCAGCGTTGAAGACGCCCCCGGGAGTCTAGCTTCAGATACGCAGTATTTT.

The chain couples TRBV16 to TRBJ2-5; 7 bases line up with TRBD2. The length of the CDR3 is 16 residues. Germline V CDR1 and CDR2: KGHSY, FQNENV. V trimming: 0 bases; J trimming: 0 bases; junction bases outside the gene matches: 4. In DNA, the CDR3 is TGTGCCAGCAGCCAATCGGGGGACTACTACCAAGAGACCCAGTACTTC. Translation: CASSQSGDYYQETQYF.

The J gene is TRBJ2-1, the V gene TRBV9; D remains unclear. The CDR3 contains 11 residues. Trimming removed 4 bases from V and 4 bases from J, with 3 bases in between. Germline V gives CDR1 SGDLS, CDR2 YYNGEE. As DNA, the CDR3 is TGTGCCAGCAGCCTGTACAATGAGCAGTTCTTC. Translated: CASSLYNEQFF.

This chain links TRBV28 with TRBJ2-3; the D is unclear. CDR3 length: 15 residues. V gave up 5 bases and J gave up 0 bases, with 12 bases separating them. The V gene's germline CDR1 is MDHEN and CDR2 SYDVKM. The CDR3: CASSPLEVSTDTQYF. DNA of the CDR3: TGTGCCAGCAGTCCGTTAGAAGTTAGCACAGATACGCAGTATTTT. The entire variable domain, with the rest obtained from reference TRBV28 and TRBJ2-3, is as follows: DVKVTQSSRYLVKRTGEKVFLECVQDMDHENMFWYRQDPGLGLRLIYFSYDVKMKEKGDIPEGYSVSREKKERFSLILESASTNQTSMYLCASSPLEVSTDTQYFGPGTRLTVL.

The V and J genes are TRBV4-1 and TRBJ2-7; 8 nucleotides line up with TRBD1. Trimming at V came to 5 bases and at J to 4 bases, leaving 10 bases not matched to a gene. The CDR3 extends over 15 amino acids. Germline loops: CDR1 MGHRA, CDR2 YSYEKL. The CDR3, as DNA: TGCGCCAGCAGCTCACCCGGGACAGGCCAGTACGAGCAGTACTTC. Its protein product is CASSSPGTGQYEQYF.

This chain links TRBV29-1 with TRBJ2-7; TRBD2 aligns across 7 bases. The trim removed 5 bases at V and 6 bases at J, leaving 10 bases unmatched. CDR1 SQVTM and CDR2 ANQGSEA come from the germline V gene. CDR3 size: 13 residues. The CDR3 loop is CSVSRSGRGEQYF. The CDR3 region has the DNA TGCAGCGTTTCCCGTTCAGGGAGGGGCGAGCAGTACTTC.

Comment on this clone: This same CDR3 is encoded by further DNA sequences in the sample. The V call is TRBV5-1, the J call TRBJ1-1; D gene uncertain. This CDR3 has 13 residues. The germline V and J ends were trimmed by 0 bases and 1 base, with 4 bases remaining between them. CDR1 is SGHRS, CDR2 YFSETQ, per germline. CDR3 loop: CASSLAGNTEAFF. The CDR3 DNA sequence: TGCGCCAGCAGCTTGGCAGGGAACACTGAAGCTTTCTTT.

The chain recombines TRBV6-1 with TRBJ2-1; D is uncertain. V was pared by 6 bases and J by 4 bases, with 16 bases between. The CDR3 extends over 15 amino acids. Germline V gene data show CDR1 as MNHNS and CDR2 as SASEGT. The CDR3 sequence is CASSETTTEYNEQFF. For the CDR3, the DNA is TGTGCCAGCAGCGAAACTACGACTGAGTACAATGAGCAGTTCTTC.

The V call is TRBV6-6, the J call TRBJ2-3; the D gene is possibly TRBD1 (5 bases). Germline loops: CDR1 MNHNY, CDR2 SVGAGI (reference sequence). This CDR3 has 16 amino acids. The V end was cut by 5 bases, the J end by 4 bases, with 19 bases between. CDR3 region: CASSAQDTRLPDTQYF. The CDR3 nucleotides read TGTGCCAGCAGTGCCCAGGACACGCGACTCCCAGATACGCAGTATTTT.

This rearrangement joins TRBV27 to TRBJ1-5; 10 nucleotides agree with TRBD1. Per germline, CDR1 MNHEY and CDR2 SMNVEV (reference sequence). The CDR3 contains 16 residues. The V and J ends lost 5 bases and 2 bases, in that order; junction bases with no gene match: 6. The CDR3 region has the DNA TGTGCCAGCAGTCCTGGACAGGGGGTAGGCAATCAGCCCCAGCATTTT. Amino acids: CASSPGQGVGNQPQHF.

This clone was seen a single time. The rearrangement joins TRBV11-2 to TRBJ1-4; possible D gene TRBD1, 5 bases. The germline CDR1 and CDR2 sequences are SGHAT and FQNNGV. This CDR3 region has 16 residues. Trimming removed 5 bases at V and 4 bases at J, with 17 bases between. This CDR3 reads CASSPRAGRLNEKLFF. The CDR3 DNA reads as TGTGCCAGCAGCCCGCGAGCGGGACGCCTTAATGAAAAACTGTTTTTT.

V usage is TRBV30 and J usage is TRBJ2-3, with TRBD2 matching 7 bases. Germline loops: CDR1 GTSNPN, CDR2 SVGIG (reference sequence). CDR3 size: 14 residues. After removal of 2 bases from V and 4 bases from J, the junction contained 6 bases not matched to a gene. In nucleotides, the CDR3 is TGTGCCTGGAGTTCGACTAGCTTCTCAGATACGCAGTATTTT. Protein sequence: CAWSSTSFSDTQYF.

The gene calls are TRBV18 and TRBJ2-5; tentatively, D is TRBD2 (6 bases). Trimming removed 6 bases from V and 3 bases from J, with 11 bases in between. The CDR3 is made up of 13 amino acids. Germline CDR1 is KGHSH and CDR2 is LQKENI. The CDR3 DNA sequence: TGTGCCAGCTCCAGCGGAGGGGAAGAGACCCAGTACTTC. Its protein product is CASSSGGEETQYF.